A single sample gave rise to the 25 T cell receptor beta chains below, sequenced in a study of blood T cell repertoires in COVID-19. Using immunoSEQ multiplex PCR, the repertoire was profiled, and TCRdb retains in-frame clones only, with some absent. The sample shows about 260,000 clones, approximately 84% of them seen only once. The sample taken for sequencing was peripheral blood. All receptors come from a woman aged 80 or older with acute or convalescent COVID-19.

This clone was seen once. J is TRBJ1-2 and V is TRBV7-9; TRBD1 aligns across 7 bases. The CDR3 totals 16 residues. With 4 bases clipped from V and 5 bases from J, the junction kept 13 bases outside the gene matches. Germline V CDR1 and CDR2: SEHNR, FQNEAQ (reference sequence). The CDR3 coding sequence is TGTGCCAGCAGCTCCCAAAAACAGGGGAGCTTTTATGGCTACACCTTC. Translated, it gives CASSSQKQGSFYGYTF.

The chain employs TRBV2 and TRBJ2-7; 11 bases fit TRBD2. This CDR3 comprises 14 residues. Looked up from germline, CDR1 is SNHLY and CDR2 is FYNNEI. V shed 7 bases, J shed 0 bases, and the junction held 2 bases outside the gene matches. The CDR3 sequence: CASKTSGSSYEQYF. The CDR3 DNA reads as TGTGCCAGCAAAACTAGCGGGAGCTCCTACGAGCAGTACTTC. Based on the CDR3 plus reference TRBV2 and TRBJ2-7, the full variable domain is EPEVTQTPSHQVTQMGQEVILRCVPISNHLYFYWYRQILGQKVEFLVSFYNNEISEKSEIFDDQFSVERPDGSNFTLKIRSTKLEDSAMYFCASKTSGSSYEQYFGPGTRLTVT.

This clone came up once. The chain combines TRBV7-3 with TRBJ2-3; D might be TRBD1 (5 bases). CDR3 length equals 14 residues. The V end lost 2 bases, the J end lost 2 bases, and 8 bases lay between the germline ends. Per germline, CDR1 SGHTA and CDR2 FQGTGA. The CDR3 bases are TGTGCCAGCAGCTTACAGGGCACCACAGATACGCAGTATTTT. Protein product: CASSLQGTTDTQYF.

The chain has TRBV6-5 and TRBJ2-7, with 9 positions matching TRBD2. This CDR3 is built from 14 residues. J lost 4 bases, V lost 10 bases, and 11 bases had no gene match. Germline assignment: CDR1 MNHEY and CDR2 SVGAGI. Here the CDR3 reads CAISRAGGTYEQYF. The CDR3 DNA reads TGTGCCATCTCACGAGCGGGGGGAACTTACGAGCAGTACTTC.

This sequence joins TRBV5-6 and TRBJ2-5; 7 nucleotides match TRBD1. Germline V CDR1 and CDR2: SGHDT, YYEEEE. Trimming removed 3 bases from V and 9 bases from J; junction bases left unmatched: 8. The CDR3 runs to 13 residues. Here the CDR3 DNA reads TGTGCCAGCAGCTCTGGGACAGTCATGGCCCAGTACTTC. Amino acids: CASSSGTVMAQYF.

The CDR3 DNA reads TGTGCCAGCAGTTCCCCCAACAGGGGTGAAAAACTGTTTTTT. Its protein is CASSSPNRGEKLFF. The rearrangement uses TRBV28 and TRBJ1-4; 7 bases match TRBD1. Per the germline V gene, CDR1 is MDHEN and CDR2 is SYDVKM. V gave up 4 bases and J gave up 7 bases; unmatched junction bases: 6. This CDR3 has 14 amino acids. The full variable domain, in which reference TRBV28 and TRBJ1-4 provide the parts outside the CDR3, is DVKVTQSSRYLVKRTGEKVFLECVQDMDHENMFWYRQDPGLGLRLIYFSYDVKMKEKGDIPEGYSVSREKKERFSLILESASTNQTSMYLCASSSPNRGEKLFFGSGTQLSVL.

V is TRBV19 and J is TRBJ1-1; D unresolved. The CDR3 extends over 15 amino acids. Between the trimmed V and J ends, which lost 3 bases and 10 bases, there was a span of 21 bases. CDR1 LNHDA and CDR2 SQIVND come from the germline V gene (reference sequence). The CDR3 DNA sequence: TGTGCCAGTAGTATTTTTATTTCCGGCGGTCGGCCAGCTTTCTTT. Translated, it gives CASSIFISGGRPAFF.

The sample holds one count of this clone. The V gene is TRBV19, the J gene TRBJ1-1, with TRBD1 matching 8 bases. V was clipped by 4 bases and J by 2 bases; unmatched bases: 3. Germline V gives CDR1 LNHDA, CDR2 SQIVND (reference sequence). The CDR3 covers 14 residues. Here the CDR3 reads CASSRTGRNTEAFF. The CDR3 nucleotides read TGTGCCAGTAGTAGGACAGGGCGAAACACTGAAGCTTTCTTT. Combining the CDR3 with reference TRBV19 and TRBJ1-1 gives the whole variable domain DGGITQSPKYLFRKEGQNVTLSCEQNLNHDAMYWYRQDPGQGLRLIYYSQIVNDFQKGDIAEGYSVSREKKESFPLTVTSAQKNPTAFYLCASSRTGRNTEAFFGQGTRLTVV.

The rearrangement joins TRBV18 to TRBJ1-2, with 7 bases identical to TRBD1. V lost 4 bases and J lost 8; bases outside the gene matches: 7. The CDR3 length is 13 residues. CDR1 and CDR2 (germline): KGHSH, LQKENI. The CDR3 sequence is CASSLRQGGGYTF. The DNA for the CDR3 is TGTGCCAGCTCACTACGACAGGGTGGCGGCTACACCTTC.

CDR3 amino acids: CASSQTVTTLWQYF. CDR3 DNA: TGCGCCAGCAGCCAAACGGTGACAACTTTATGGCAGTACTTC. The chain combines TRBV4-1 with TRBJ2-7, with D uncertain. Trimming took 2 bases from V and 9 from J, leaving 17 bases between them. CDR3 length: 14 residues. Looked up from germline, CDR1 is MGHRA and CDR2 is YSYEKL.

V is TRBV3-1 (or the pseudogene TRBV3-2) and J is TRBJ2-7; 9 bases fit TRBD1. The CDR3 consists of 15 residues. Unmatched junction bases numbered 4, after V lost 3 bases and J lost 1 base. CDR1 and CDR2 from the germline V gene are LGHDT and YNNKEL (reference sequence). The DNA for the CDR3 is TGTGCCAGCAGCCATCGGGACAGGGTATCCTACGAGCAGTACTTC. Amino acid sequence: CASSHRDRVSYEQYF.

The chain uses TRBV5-4 and TRBJ2-7, with 7 bases aligning to TRBD2. V shed 4 bases and J 0 bases; nucleotides not matched to a gene: 7. This CDR3 is built from 15 residues. CDR1 is SGHNT and CDR2 is YYREEE in the germline V gene (reference sequence). The DNA of the CDR3 is TGTGCCAGCAGCCGCGGGACTATAAGCTCCTACGAGCAGTACTTC. Translation gives CASSRGTISSYEQYF.

This clone was detected once. V and J are TRBV21-1 and TRBJ2-7; the D segment call TRBD2 is taken from the table without a DNA check. TRBV21-1 is tagged as a pseudogene. CDR3 size: 17 residues. The CDR3 spells CASSKPDTAGRSYEQYF. The CDR3 bases are TGTGCCAGCAGCAAACCCGACACCGCGGGGCGATCCTACGAGCAGTACTTC.

This rearrangement joins TRBV5-1 to TRBJ2-5; 9 bases match TRBD2. V lost 0 bases and J lost 2; bases outside the gene matches: 5. The CDR3 spans 16 residues. Germline V gene lookup returns CDR1 SGHRS and CDR2 YFSETQ. CDR3 DNA: TGCGCCAGCAGCTTGGGCGTGACTAGCGGTCAAGAGACCCAGTACTTC. It translates to CASSLGVTSGQETQYF. The entire variable domain, with the rest obtained from reference TRBV5-1 and TRBJ2-5, is as follows: KAGVTQTPRYLIKTRGQQVTLSCSPISGHRSVSWYQQTPGQGLQFLFEYFSETQRNKGNFPGRFSGRQFSNSRSEMNVSTLELGDSALYLCASSLGVTSGQETQYFGPGTRLLVL.

J is TRBJ1-1 and V is TRBV7-9; no reliable D call. This CDR3 spans 14 amino acids. V was clipped by 5 bases and J by 10 bases, with 20 bases between them. Germline CDR1 reads SEHNR; CDR2 reads FQNEAQ (reference sequence). The CDR3 is CASSISGSEFGAFF. CDR3 coding DNA: TGTGCCAGCAGCATATCCGGGAGCGAATTCGGAGCTTTCTTT.

A word on this clone: The junction departs from germline at one end; a sequencing error may be responsible. CDR3 nucleotides: TGTGCCAGCAGTTACAGGGGGACCGACAGCAATGGGCAGTTCTTC. It is translated as CASSYRGTDSNGQFF. The chain carries TRBV6-2 or TRBV6-3 and TRBJ2-1; a weak D match, TRBD1 (6 bases). CDR3 size: 15 residues. CDR1 is MNHEY and CDR2 is SVGEGT in the germline V gene.

CDR3 sequence (DNA): TGTGCCAGTACACCCGGGACACTCATGAACACTGAAGCTTTCTTT. This gives the protein CASTPGTLMNTEAFF. The chain has TRBV19 and TRBJ1-1, with D possibly being TRBD1 (6 bases). This CDR3 is built from 15 residues. The germline V gene encodes CDR1 LNHDA and CDR2 SQIVND (reference sequence). V lost 7 bases and J lost 0, with 15 bases in between. Full variable domain (missing parts from reference TRBV19 and TRBJ1-1): DGGITQSPKYLFRKEGQNVTLSCEQNLNHDAMYWYRQDPGQGLRLIYYSQIVNDFQKGDIAEGYSVSREKKESFPLTVTSAQKNPTAFYLCASTPGTLMNTEAFFGQGTRLTVV.

This rearrangement joins TRBV12-5 to TRBJ2-3; 7 bases map to TRBD2. This CDR3 spans 14 amino acids. Germline V gene lookup returns CDR1 LGHNT and CDR2 FRNRAP. V lost 1 base, J lost 3 bases, and 1 base stayed unmatched. CDR3 DNA: TGTGCTAGTGGTTTGGACGGGAGGACAGATACGCAGTATTTT. This sequence encodes CASGLDGRTDTQYF.

The J gene is TRBJ2-3, the V gene TRBV11-3, with D perhaps TRBD2 (6 bases). The CDR3 has 16 residues. Germline V CDR1 and CDR2: SGHNT, YENEEA. The V end was cut by 0 bases, the J end by 6 bases, with 16 bases between. The CDR3 region is CASSLEGRGGADTQYF. CDR3 nucleotides: TGTGCCAGCAGCTTAGAAGGACGGGGCGGGGCCGATACGCAGTATTTT.

V and J are TRBV15 and TRBJ2-7; D gene unclear. Trimming stripped 2 bases from V and 5 bases from J, with 19 bases between. Germline CDR1 reads LNHNV; CDR2 reads YYDKDF (reference sequence). The CDR3 spans 16 residues. The CDR3, as DNA: TGTGCCACCAGCAGAATCCGTCCCCCTAGGATGGACGAGCAGTACTTC. Its translation is CATSRIRPPRMDEQYF.

This clone showed up just once. The V gene is TRBV5-6, the J gene TRBJ1-2; the match to TRBD1 covers 8 bases. The CDR3 covers 14 residues. Germline V lookup: CDR1 SGHDT, CDR2 YYEEEE. The V segment lost 4 bases and the J segment 3 bases; nucleotides outside the gene matches: 5. The CDR3 loop reads CASSPQGEYYGYTF. In DNA form, the CDR3 reads TGTGCCAGCAGCCCACAGGGGGAATACTATGGCTACACCTTC.

This chain links TRBV11-3 with TRBJ1-5; D unclear. Trimming left V 8 bases short and J 7 bases short, with 9 bases between. Germline-derived CDR1 and CDR2 are SGHNT and YENEEA. This CDR3 has 11 residues. DNA of the CDR3: TGTGCCAGCGGCGGGAAGCAGCCCCAGCATTTT. Translating gives CASGGKQPQHF.

The V gene is TRBV7-2, the J gene TRBJ2-5; perhaps TRBD2 as D (7 bases). Germline V gene lookup returns CDR1 SGHTA and CDR2 FQGNSA. The CDR3 is 15 residues long. The V and J ends lost 7 bases and 5 bases respectively, with 20 bases between them. The CDR3 spells CASTPRGGTFETQYF. In DNA form, the CDR3 reads TGTGCCAGCACCCCAAGGGGGGGAACCTTCGAGACCCAGTACTTC.

V gene TRBV18 combines with J gene TRBJ1-1, with D possibly being TRBD1 (5 bases). The CDR3 runs 18 residues. V lost 2 bases, J lost 4 bases, and 23 bases lay in between. Per germline, CDR1 KGHSH and CDR2 LQKENI. This CDR3 is CASSPSRQYGTISTEAFF. The CDR3 DNA is TGTGCCAGCTCACCATCTCGACAGTACGGTACGATATCCACTGAAGCTTTCTTT.

This clone was seen just once. This chain joins TRBV11-2 and TRBJ1-5; tentatively, D is TRBD1 (5 bases). The CDR3 covers 14 residues. V was shortened by 2 bases and J by 3 bases, with 8 bases between the two germline ends. CDR1 SGHAT and CDR2 FQNNGV come from the germline V gene. The CDR3 is CASSLSGPNQPQHF. CDR3 in DNA: TGTGCCAGCAGCTTATCAGGGCCCAATCAGCCCCAGCATTTT.